This TCR beta chain was identified during a study of blood T cell repertoires in COVID-19 (dated by TCRdb to 2018 to 2021). A note on the overall study: Samples from collaborators originated in the United States, Italy and Spain and spanned both the acute and convalescent phases of COVID-19. The prospective study material was composed of cDNA or gDNA derived from T cells, B-cell-depleted T cells, or PBMCs. Subjects who had been exposed to COVID-19, were actively infected with it, or had recovered from it provided the deeply sampled blood TCRbeta repertoires that made up the dataset. The repertoires were made available in a free public database intended to serve as a resource for research on the immune response to SARS-CoV-2. The samples were drawn from the first 160 participants of the ongoing ImmuneRACE study and from over a thousand subjects provided by 6 global collaborators. A de-identified subject ID, COVID-19 status, age in years and sex were almost always included in the sample metadata. Where HLA class I and class II types were available, the types were taken from metadata supplied by the sample provider, not from assay-based typing.

Points the paper makes about the study in general: The amount of clinical and demographic metadata varied by source and participant and was provided uncurated.

V is pruned by 2 bases and J by 1 base, leaving 3 bases of the junction without a gene match. According to the germline V gene, CDR1 reads SGHTA and CDR2 reads FQGTGA. CDR3 length: 15 amino acids, cysteine to phenylalanine. The CDR3 DNA has 45 bases and is translated from base 1. A note on this clone: What antigen it recognizes has not been identified. The record has no base qualities; no much larger clone is one base away.

TCRbeta CDR3 regions were amplified from genomic DNA using the immunoSEQ Assay, a bias-controlled multiplex PCR. Concerning the study's data processing: Nucleated cell counts per sample were estimated from amplification of reference gene primers within the assay. To quantify the absolute abundance of each unique TCRbeta CDR3 rearrangement, sequence reads were collapsed and filtered. Productive Simpson clonality was computed per sample as the square root of Simpson's diversity index over productive rearrangements. TCRdb re-hosts the immuneACCESS table, in-frame sequences only. Its copies lack some clones; in the studies checked, an unresolved V gene accounts for under half of them, and the cause for the rest is not known. V, J and clone size are taken as reported in that table, and D and trimming were inferred from the DNA itself. A total of approximately 450,000 clones appear in this sample, around 89% of them only once. The ten largest clonotypes hold 4% to 5.5% of the sample.

The collaborating institutions used their own protocols to collect whole blood in K2EDTA tubes. For TCRbeta analysis, collaborators shipped samples in one of three forms: frozen whole blood, isolated PBMCs, or DNA extracted from either of those sample types. The chain is encoded by TRBV7-3 joined to TRBJ2-3; TRBD2 aligns with 7 central bases. Material: peripheral blood. The sequence was obtained from a woman aged 25 to 39 with acute or convalescent COVID-19. CDR3 protein: CASSLQAGGTDTQYF. The DNA sequence is as follows: TGTGCCAGCAGCTTACAGGCGGGGGGCACAGATACGCAGTATTTT.